Each of the 3 T cell receptor beta chains below was sequenced from the same sample in a study of blood T cell repertoires in COVID-19. TCRdb's table, derived via immunoSEQ multiplex PCR, lists solely in-frame clones and lacks some. Here the sample spans 9,000 to 10,000 clones, roughly 81% being singletons. Sequencing was done on a sample of peripheral blood. These receptor sequences come from a man between 60 and 75 years old with active COVID-19.

This rearrangement joins TRBV11-2 to TRBJ2-7; D gene ambiguous. The CDR3 contains 14 residues. Germline assignment: CDR1 SGHAT and CDR2 FQNNGV. V was pared by 6 bases and J by 3 bases, with 15 bases between. This chain's CDR3 is CASSSLRFGYEQYF. CDR3 DNA sequence: TGTGCCAGCAGTTCCCTACGGTTCGGCTACGAGCAGTACTTC. Combining the CDR3 with reference TRBV11-2 and TRBJ2-7 gives the whole variable domain EAGVAQSPRYKIIEKRQSVAFWCNPISGHATLYWYQQILGQGPKLLIQFQNNGVVDDSQLPKDRFSAERLKGVDSTLKIQPAKLEDSAVYLCASSSLRFGYEQYFGPGTRLTVT.

The chain uses TRBV6-5 and TRBJ1-1, with a weak D call TRBD1 (6 bases). The germline V gene encodes CDR1 MNHEY and CDR2 SVGAGI. Trimming pared 6 bases from V and 5 bases from J, leaving 13 bases between. This CDR3 region has 13 residues. CDR3 sequence reads: CASSSGQPTEAFF. The DNA for the CDR3 is TGTGCCAGCAGCTCTGGACAGCCAACTGAAGCTTTCTTT.

The rearrangement joins TRBV7-2 to TRBJ1-4; 10 bases are shared with TRBD1. CDR1 and CDR2 (germline): SGHTA, FQGNSA. There are 17 residues in the CDR3. V was clipped by 4 bases and J by 4 bases; unmatched bases: 9. The CDR3 DNA reads as TGTGCCAGCAGCTCCCGACAGGGGGCCGTTCATAATGAAAAACTGTTTTTT. This sequence encodes CASSSRQGAVHNEKLFF. The full variable domain, with the rest looked up from reference TRBV7-2 and TRBJ1-4, is GAGVSQSPSNKVTEKGKDVELRCDPISGHTALYWYRQSLGQGLEFLIYFQGNSAPDKSGLPSDRFSAERTGGSVSTLTIQRTQQEDSAVYLCASSSRQGAVHNEKLFFGSGTQLSVL.